This TCR beta chain comes out of a study of cytomegalovirus exposure and HLA in healthy donors. Findings of the study overall: Immune exposure data for these donors was limited to CMV serostatus. Several of the most significant clusters were apparently associated with common viral pathogens in a later analysis.

A note on this clone: Its antigen remains unknown.

Between the trimmed V and J ends, which lost 4 bases and 8 bases, there was a span of 12 bases. This CDR3 has 13 residues. CDR1 SGHDN and CDR2 FVKESK come from the germline V gene. A multiplex PCR was run with 60 Vbeta primers and 13 Jbeta primers. Clones were read by immunoSEQ multiplex PCR, and TCRdb kept only the in-frame ones, dropping some. The sample shows fewer than 250,000 clones, over 80% of them seen only once. What was sequenced was PBMCs. This TCR derives from a woman aged 50 to 65 in good health and CMV-seropositive. The chain joins TRBV14 to TRBJ2-1; D is perhaps TRBD2 (6 bases). Here the CDR3 reads CASSRGGRDEQFF. The CDR3 DNA reads TGTGCCAGCAGCCGGGGAGGCAGGGATGAGCAGTTCTTC.